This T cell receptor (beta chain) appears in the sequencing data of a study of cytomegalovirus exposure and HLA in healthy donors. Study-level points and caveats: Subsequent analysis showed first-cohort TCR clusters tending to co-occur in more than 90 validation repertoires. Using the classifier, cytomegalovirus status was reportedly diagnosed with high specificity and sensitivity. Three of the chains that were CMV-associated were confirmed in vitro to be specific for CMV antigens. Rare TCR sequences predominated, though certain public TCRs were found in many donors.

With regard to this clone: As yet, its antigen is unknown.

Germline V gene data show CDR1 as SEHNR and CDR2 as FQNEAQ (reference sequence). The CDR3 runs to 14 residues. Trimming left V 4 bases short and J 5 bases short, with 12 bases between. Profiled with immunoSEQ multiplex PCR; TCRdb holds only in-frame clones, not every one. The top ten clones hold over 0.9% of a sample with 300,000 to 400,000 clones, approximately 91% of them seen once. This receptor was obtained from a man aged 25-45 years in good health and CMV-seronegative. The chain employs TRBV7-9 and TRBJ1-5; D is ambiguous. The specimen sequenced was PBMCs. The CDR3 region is CASSSRGGHQPQHF. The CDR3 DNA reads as TGTGCCAGCAGCTCCCGGGGTGGACATCAGCCCCAGCATTTT.